The present entry profiles one T cell receptor (beta chain) with its context. No antigen is known for it. Each single cDNA molecule received a unique molecular identifier. TCRdb redid the calling of the 5' RACE reads with MiXCR, one entry per CDR3 protein. The sample lists more than 85,000 distinct CDR3 sequences, 16% occurring once. The CDR3 consists of 13 residues. V lost 7 bases and J lost 5, with 14 bases in between. Germline values: CDR1 MNHNS, CDR2 SASEGT. This entry is derived from a study of early T cells in non-severe SARS-CoV-2 infection. Overall study context: Unsorted whole blood bulk RNA was sequenced, with unpaired chains. Study findings and constraints: A preference for anti-spike CD8 responses marked VDJdb matching, which missed private and CD4 specificities.

The specimen comprised whole blood, sampled at baseline. This TCR was recovered from an adult who was a healthcare worker with PCR-confirmed SARS-CoV-2 infection or an uninfected control (not recorded which). This rearrangement joins TRBV6-1 to TRBJ2-5; D gene unclear. The CDR3 is CASIRLAEETQYF. CDR3 bases: TGTGCCAGCATCAGGTTAGCAGAGGAGACCCAGTACTTC.